One sample yielded the 9 T cell receptor beta chains listed below, sequenced in a study of T cell repertoires in cytomegalovirus infection. TCRdb re-called the reads through MiXCR, storing one row per CDR3 protein. The table records 55,000 to 85,000 distinct CDR3 sequences, under 5% of them present only once. Sequencing used PBMCs. These TCRs come from a human donor in good health (CMV status not recorded). Some clones in this sample may be carry-over from other donors' samples.

In its sample, this clonotype was seen many times. This sequence joins TRBV7-3 and TRBJ2-2; D ambiguous. The germline gives CDR1 SGHTA, CDR2 FQGTGA. The CDR3 runs 12 residues. Between the trimmed V and J ends, which lost 5 bases and 7 bases, there was a span of 8 bases. As DNA, the CDR3 is TGTGCCAGCAGCCGAGTAAACGGGGAGCTGTTTTTT. Encoded protein: CASSRVNGELFF.

This clonotype has at least ten counts. The chain joins TRBV7-2 to TRBJ2-7; D is uncertain. Germline-derived CDR1 and CDR2 are SGHTA and FQGNSA. CDR3 length: 15 residues. Trimming cost V 2 bases and J 3 bases, with 14 bases left between them. The DNA for the CDR3 is TGTGCCAGCAGCTTAACGCGGAGTTCCTTCTACGAGCAGTACTTC. Its translation is CASSLTRSSFYEQYF.

This clonotype has ten or more counts. Here the CDR3 DNA reads TGTGCCAGCAGTTTATGGATGGGCGGGAATCAGCCCCAGCATTTT. Protein: CASSLWMGGNQPQHF. The V call is TRBV28, the J call TRBJ1-5; no clear D gene. The V and J ends lost 0 bases and 4 bases respectively, with 10 bases between them. The germline CDR1 and CDR2 sequences are MDHEN and SYDVKM. The CDR3 totals 15 residues. Supplemented by reference TRBV28 and TRBJ1-5, the full variable domain reads DVKVTQSSRYLVKRTGEKVFLECVQDMDHENMFWYRQDPGLGLRLIYFSYDVKMKEKGDIPEGYSVSREKKERFSLILESASTNQTSMYLCASSLWMGGNQPQHFGDGTRLSIL.

This clonotype was seen a handful of times. This rearrangement joins TRBV4-1 to TRBJ2-7; D tentatively reads TRBD1 or TRBD2 (6 bases each). The CDR3 is 17 amino acids. The germline CDR1 and CDR2 sequences are MGHRA and YSYEKL. With 4 bases removed from V and 6 bases from J, the gap between germline ends came to 25 bases. Here the CDR3 DNA reads TGCGCCAGCAGCCTCTCCCCCGGGGGCCAATTTTCCGGCGAGCAGTACTTC. This codes for CASSLSPGGQFSGEQYF.

This clonotype has ten or more counts. This rearrangement joins TRBV7-6 to TRBJ2-1; 9 bases are shared with TRBD1. The CDR3 covers 16 residues. The germline gives CDR1 SGHVS, CDR2 FNYEAQ. After removal of 0 bases from V and 2 bases from J, the junction contained 2 bases not matched to a gene. The CDR3 is CASSLATGGAYNEQFF. CDR3 sequence (DNA): TGTGCCAGCAGCTTAGCCACAGGGGGCGCCTACAATGAGCAGTTCTTC.

This clonotype was seen many times. This chain's CDR3 is CASSLLGPDIQYF. The CDR3 DNA is TGTGCCAGCAGCCTACTTGGGCCGGACATTCAGTACTTC. This chain joins TRBV7-2 and TRBJ2-4; D is ambiguous. The CDR3 extends over 13 amino acids. Per germline, CDR1 SGHTA and CDR2 FQGNSA. With 5 bases removed from V and 8 bases from J, the gap between germline ends came to 13 bases.

This clonotype was counted at least ten times. The chain recombines TRBV4-1 with TRBJ1-5, with 8 bases aligning to TRBD1. The CDR3 sequence is 15 residues long. In germline, CDR1 is MGHRA, CDR2 YSYEKL. The V and J ends lost 5 bases and 2 bases, in that order; junction bases with no gene match: 5. CDR3 sequence (DNA): TGCGCCAGCAGCGTCAGGGGGCTAGGCAATCAGCCCCAGCATTTT. Translation: CASSVRGLGNQPQHF.

This clonotype has ten or more counts. The chain's CDR3 is CASSFDSDYEQYF. The CDR3 bases are TGTGCCAGCAGCTTTGACAGCGACTACGAGCAGTACTTC. This chain uses TRBV7-9 with TRBJ2-7; weak D call: TRBD1 (5 bases). The CDR3 length is 13 residues. Germline V gene data show CDR1 as SEHNR and CDR2 as FQNEAQ (reference sequence). Trimming cost V 3 bases and J 3 bases, with 9 bases left between them.

Here the CDR3 reads CASKGLTEAFF. The CDR3 DNA follows: TGTGCCAGCAAAGGGCTCACTGAAGCTTTCTTT. The rearrangement links TRBV28 to TRBJ1-1; D remains ambiguous. V was trimmed by 7 bases and J by 4 bases, leaving 7 bases between them. There are 11 residues in the CDR3. CDR1 is MDHEN and CDR2 is SYDVKM in the germline V gene.